Presented here are 32 T cell receptor beta chains from one specimen sequenced in a study of cytomegalovirus exposure and HLA in healthy donors. It was with 60 Vbeta and 13 Jbeta primers that the PCR ran. Using immunoSEQ multiplex PCR, the repertoire was profiled, and TCRdb retains in-frame clones only, with some absent. The table has a few hundred thousand clones, just under 85% seen once. The sequencing sample was made of PBMCs. The source is a woman aged 40 to 55 in good health and CMV-seronegative.

The gene calls are TRBV11-2 and TRBJ2-3; 8 positions agree with TRBD2. This CDR3 has 16 amino acids. Germline lookup yields CDR1 SGHAT and CDR2 FQNNGV. V lost 2 bases, J lost 4 bases, and 8 bases stayed unmatched. DNA of the CDR3: TGTGCCAGCAGCTTATTTGTTAGCGGGGACGCAGATACGCAGTATTTT. Protein: CASSLFVSGDADTQYF.

Comments on this clone: Other DNA sequences in the same sample also yield this CDR3. The rearrangement links TRBV9 to TRBJ2-2, with unresolved D. V dropped 0 bases and J dropped 3 bases, with 6 bases sitting between them. CDR3 length: 14 residues. CDR1 and CDR2 from the germline V gene are SGDLS and YYNGEE. The CDR3: CASSVVTDTGELFF. The CDR3 nucleotides are TGTGCCAGCAGCGTAGTTACGGACACCGGGGAGCTGTTTTTT.

The chain is built from TRBV7-2 and TRBJ2-4; 7 nucleotides match TRBD1. CDR1 is SGHTA and CDR2 is FQGNSA in the germline V gene. The V gene end was trimmed by 7 bases and the J gene end by 11 bases; junction bases not matched to a gene: 11. CDR3 length equals 13 residues. CDR3 amino acids: CASTRQGKILQYF. Written as DNA, the CDR3 is TGTGCCAGCACGAGACAGGGTAAAATCCTTCAGTACTTC.

This rearrangement joins TRBV7-9 to TRBJ2-5; D might be TRBD2 (7 bases). V dropped 1 base and J dropped 4 bases, with 13 bases sitting between them. The CDR3 sequence is 15 residues long. Germline CDR1 and CDR2: SEHNR and FQNEAQ (reference sequence). The CDR3 coding sequence is TGTGCCAGCAGCTTAGAAGGGGGGGGGACAGAGACCCAGTACTTC. Protein: CASSLEGGGTETQYF. Drawing the rest from reference TRBV7-9 and TRBJ2-5, the complete variable domain is DTGVSQNPRHKITKRGQNVTFRCDPISEHNRLYWYRQTLGQGPEFLTYFQNEAQLEKSRLLSDRFSAERPKGSFSTLEIQRTEQGDSAMYLCASSLEGGGTETQYFGPGTRLLVL.

This chain joins TRBV6-5 and TRBJ2-7, with TRBD1 identical over 9 bases. The CDR3 runs 14 residues. Losses at the gene ends were 5 bases for V and 6 bases for J; bases not matched to a gene: 8. The V gene's germline CDR1 is MNHEY and CDR2 SVGAGI. CDR3: CASSRPGTGREQYF. In DNA, the CDR3 is TGTGCCAGCAGTCGTCCCGGGACAGGGCGCGAGCAGTACTTC.

This chain joins TRBV6-5 and TRBJ2-7, with 7 bases identical to TRBD1. There are 13 residues in the CDR3. The junction had 3 bases not matched to a gene; V was cut back by 2 bases and J by 5 bases. Germline assignment: CDR1 MNHEY and CDR2 SVGAGI. The CDR3 DNA reads as TGTGCCAGCAGTTACGAAGGGGGCGACGAGCAGTACTTC. Residues: CASSYEGGDEQYF.

The CDR3 sequence is CSVPQAEKLFF. The CDR3 coding sequence is TGCAGCGTCCCTCAAGCTGAAAAACTGTTTTTT. The chain couples TRBV29-1 to TRBJ1-4; D is unclear. V was pared by 6 bases and J by 7 bases, with 9 bases between. The CDR3 totals 11 residues. Germline CDR1 SQVTM, CDR2 ANQGSEA.

The chain joins TRBV7-9 to TRBJ1-2; D remains unclear. V lost 2 bases to trimming and J lost 4 bases, with 14 bases between them. CDR1 and CDR2 (germline): SEHNR, FQNEAQ (reference sequence). The CDR3 is made up of 15 amino acids. For the CDR3, the DNA is TGTGCCAGCAGCTTATTAAGTAGCAGACCCTATGGCTACACCTTC. This translates into CASSLLSSRPYGYTF.

The chain has TRBV28 and TRBJ1-1; D is possibly TRBD1 (5 bases). The V gene lost 8 bases and the J gene lost 3 bases, with 19 bases spanning the gap. Germline-derived CDR1 and CDR2 are MDHEN and SYDVKM. CDR3 size: 15 residues. CDR3 in amino acids: CASLPGGSWYTEAFF. The CDR3 DNA reads as TGTGCCAGCCTCCCCGGGGGATCATGGTACACTGAAGCTTTCTTT.

The gene calls are TRBV5-5 and TRBJ1-1, with 8 nucleotides matching TRBD1. From germline, CDR1 is SGHKS and CDR2 YYEKEE (reference sequence). V dropped 2 bases and J dropped 3; count of bases not matched to a gene: 3. The CDR3 contains 14 residues. The CDR3 sequence: CASSFRGLDTEAFF. The CDR3 DNA reads TGTGCCAGCAGCTTCAGGGGGCTTGACACTGAAGCTTTCTTT. Supplemented by reference TRBV5-5 and TRBJ1-1, the full variable domain reads DAGVTQSPTHLIKTRGQQVTLRCSPISGHKSVSWYQQVLGQGPQFIFQYYEKEERGRGNFPDRFSARQFPNYSSELNVNALLLGDSALYLCASSFRGLDTEAFFGQGTRLTVV.

This chain joins TRBV30 and TRBJ1-4; no reliable D call. V was trimmed by 5 bases and J by 5 bases, leaving 15 bases between them. In germline, CDR1 is GTSNPN, CDR2 SVGIG (reference sequence). CDR3 length: 14 amino acids. The CDR3 loop is CAWSGGNLNEKLFF. The CDR3 region has the DNA TGTGCCTGGTCGGGAGGAAACTTAAATGAAAAACTGTTTTTT.

This rearrangement joins TRBV28 to TRBJ1-2; TRBD1 agrees at 7 bases. V lost 6 bases to trimming and J lost 6 bases; unmatched junction nucleotides: 13. Germline CDR1 MDHEN, CDR2 SYDVKM. This CDR3 region has 15 residues. The CDR3 here is CASRYWTGGADGYTF. CDR3 DNA: TGTGCCAGCAGATATTGGACAGGAGGTGCGGATGGCTACACCTTC.

This sequence joins TRBV5-1 and TRBJ2-5; 10 bases line up with TRBD2. Germline V lookup: CDR1 SGHRS, CDR2 YFSETQ. J was trimmed by 0 bases and V by 0 bases; bases with no gene match: 8. There are 18 residues in the CDR3. The CDR3 region is CASSLALRTSGYQETQYF. CDR3 nucleotides: TGCGCCAGCAGCTTGGCCCTACGGACTAGCGGATACCAAGAGACCCAGTACTTC.

The V call is TRBV4-3, the J call TRBJ1-3, with 7 bases identical to TRBD1. J gave up 1 base and V 1 base, and 10 bases lay outside the gene matches. CDR3 length: 18 amino acids. Germline CDR1 reads LGHNA; CDR2 reads YSLEER. The CDR3 protein is CASSQVSTGYFSGNTIYF. The CDR3 bases are TGCGCCAGCAGCCAAGTGTCGACAGGGTATTTTTCTGGAAACACCATATATTTT.

The rearrangement uses TRBV10-3 and TRBJ2-1; a weak D match, TRBD2 (5 bases). The germline V and J ends were trimmed by 1 base and 5 bases, with 12 bases remaining between them. The CDR3 runs to 15 residues. Germline lookup yields CDR1 ENHRY and CDR2 SYGVKD. The DNA of the CDR3 is TGTGCCATCAGTGAGTTCGGGGAGAGAAACAATGAGCAGTTCTTC. Its translation is CAISEFGERNNEQFF.

The chain has TRBV4-3 and TRBJ1-2; no clear D. CDR1 and CDR2 (germline): LGHNA, YSLEER. The CDR3 loop spans 16 amino acids. Trimming stripped 1 base from V and 2 bases from J, with 14 bases between. Here the CDR3 reads CASSQAPAEANYGYTF. The CDR3 region has the DNA TGCGCCAGCAGCCAAGCCCCGGCGGAGGCCAACTATGGCTACACCTTC.

This clone was observed a few times. The rearrangement links TRBV18 to TRBJ2-7, with D tentatively TRBD1 (6 bases). Per the germline V gene, CDR1 is KGHSH and CDR2 is LQKENI. The CDR3 runs to 13 residues. V lost 3 bases and J 5 bases, leaving 11 bases between the germline ends. The CDR3 DNA reads as TGTGCCAGCTCACCGGCAGGGGTGAACGAGCAGTACTTC. This sequence encodes CASSPAGVNEQYF.

V gene TRBV5-1 combines with J gene TRBJ2-2; the match to TRBD1 covers 7 bases. Germline V CDR1 and CDR2: SGHRS, YFSETQ. The CDR3 covers 16 residues. V was clipped by 0 bases and J by 5 bases; unmatched bases: 7. CDR3 region: CASSLAAGGLTGELFF. In nucleotides, the CDR3 is TGCGCCAGCAGCTTGGCGGCAGGGGGTTTAACCGGGGAGCTGTTTTTT.

Notes on this clone: The junction shows a germline mismatch at one end, possibly a read error. The CDR3 loop is CSVRQGTYGYPF. CDR3 coding DNA: TGCAGCGTTCGACAGGGTACATATGGCTACCCCTTC. V is TRBV29-1 and J is TRBJ1-2; 7 positions match TRBD1. Germline V gene lookup returns CDR1 SQVTM and CDR2 ANQGSEA. The CDR3 extends over 12 amino acids.

This sequence joins TRBV28 and TRBJ1-6; TRBD1 agrees at 9 bases. The CDR3 covers 15 residues. Germline CDR1 reads MDHEN; CDR2 reads SYDVKM. V lost 3 bases and J lost 7; bases outside the gene matches: 4. The CDR3 loop is CASSFGQGKNSPLHF. Written as DNA, the CDR3 is TGTGCCAGCAGTTTCGGACAGGGGAAAAATTCACCCCTCCACTTT.

The chain links TRBV12-5 to TRBJ1-1; D is possibly TRBD1 (5 bases). Germline V gene sequence: CDR1 LGHNT, CDR2 FRNRAP. Trimming pared 6 bases from V and 0 bases from J, leaving 8 bases between. The CDR3 contains 13 residues. CDR3 sequence reads: CASGLQVNTEAFF. In DNA form, the CDR3 reads TGTGCTAGTGGCCTACAGGTGAACACTGAAGCTTTCTTT.

The chain is built from TRBV21-1 and TRBJ2-7; TRBD2, the table's D call, lacks a check against the DNA. TRBV21-1 is a pseudogene segment. CDR3 size: 14 residues. The CDR3 sequence is CASTTSGGTYEQYF. CDR3 in DNA: TGTGCCAGTACGACTAGCGGGGGGACCTACGAGCAGTACTTC.

This chain links TRBV6-5 with TRBJ2-3, with D maybe TRBD2 (6 bases). This CDR3 is built from 15 residues. The V gene lost 8 bases and the J gene lost 4 bases, with 19 bases spanning the gap. Germline V gene sequence: CDR1 MNHEY, CDR2 SVGAGI. For the CDR3, the DNA is TGTGCCAGCCGTCCGGGGTGGGGGGAGGCAGATACGCAGTATTTT. Its protein is CASRPGWGEADTQYF.

The genes are TRBV29-1 and TRBJ1-1; D is unresolved. The CDR3 spans 11 residues. Trimming cost V 3 bases and J 1 base, with 3 bases left between them. Per germline, CDR1 SQVTM and CDR2 ANQGSEA. In nucleotides, the CDR3 is TGCAGCGTTGAGAGGAACACTGAAGCTTTCTTT. Translating it yields CSVERNTEAFF.

To note about this clone: One junction end does not reproduce the germline sequence, and a read error may be involved. The CDR3 is CSVEDTGGQEAQYF. CDR3 nucleotides: TGCAGCGTTGAAGATACAGGGGGCCAAGAGGCCCAGTACTTC. The rearrangement joins TRBV29-1 to TRBJ2-5, with 9 bases matching TRBD1. From germline, CDR1 is SQVTM and CDR2 ANQGSEA. This CDR3 has 14 amino acids.

The gene calls are TRBV25-1 and TRBJ2-2; D might be TRBD1 (6 bases). The CDR3 sequence is 15 residues long. The V gene lost 3 bases and the J gene lost 6 bases, with 14 bases spanning the gap. The germline V gene has CDR1 MGHDK and CDR2 SYGVNS. The CDR3 DNA reads as TGTGCCAGCAGTGATCTTCCGCCAGGGGCCGGGGAGCTGTTTTTT. Protein sequence: CASSDLPPGAGELFF.

The rearrangement joins TRBV19 to TRBJ1-2; 10 positions match TRBD1. The trim removed 6 bases at V and 4 bases at J, leaving 5 bases unmatched. Per the germline V gene, CDR1 is LNHDA and CDR2 is SQIVND (reference sequence). CDR3 size: 14 residues. CDR3 bases: TGTGCCAGTAGGCAGGGGACAGGGGCCTATGGCTACACCTTC. Protein product: CASRQGTGAYGYTF.

The V gene is TRBV5-1, the J gene TRBJ2-7; D is ambiguous. Trimming took 1 base from V and 4 from J, leaving 9 bases between them. The CDR3 totals 13 residues. Germline loops: CDR1 SGHRS, CDR2 YFSETQ. CDR3 nucleotide sequence: TGCGCCAGCAGCTTGCAAACAGAATACGAGCAGTACTTC. Amino acid sequence: CASSLQTEYEQYF.

The genes are TRBV30 and TRBJ1-2; D unresolved. The CDR3 covers 14 residues. V was clipped by 5 bases and J by 6 bases, with 19 bases between them. The germline V gene encodes CDR1 GTSNPN and CDR2 SVGIG (reference sequence). CDR3 DNA: TGTGCCTGGGACATTCTGCCCTTTGGCGATGGCTACACCTTC. It codes for CAWDILPFGDGYTF.

The CDR3 DNA follows: TGTGCCAGCAGTGGGGACAGGAGCTCCTACGAGCAGTACTTC. It yields the protein CASSGDRSSYEQYF. The J gene is TRBJ2-5, the V gene TRBV6-1; 8 nucleotides line up with TRBD1. The better agreement between TRBJ2-7 and the DNA end casts doubt on the J call. This CDR3 has 14 amino acids. Germline CDR1 is MNHNS and CDR2 is SASEGT.

The gene calls are TRBV30 and TRBJ2-7; possibly TRBD2 for D (6 bases). The length of the CDR3 is 14 residues. Trimming removed 2 bases at V and 4 bases at J, with 15 bases between. CDR1 is GTSNPN and CDR2 is SVGIG in the germline V gene (reference sequence). The CDR3 DNA follows: TGTGCCTGGAGTAGAAGGATGGGGGGATACGAGCAGTACTTC. Translation: CAWSRRMGGYEQYF.

The chain couples TRBV7-2 to TRBJ2-5; D uncertain. The CDR3 has 13 amino acids. V gave up 5 bases and J gave up 1 base, with 8 bases separating them. Germline assignment: CDR1 SGHTA and CDR2 FQGNSA. The CDR3 spells CASSPRPQETQYF. The CDR3, as DNA: TGTGCCAGCAGCCCGCGGCCCCAAGAGACCCAGTACTTC.